One sample yielded the 22 T cell receptor beta chains listed below, sequenced in a study of T cells expressing NK-cell markers. Reanalyzing the 5' RACE reads, TCRdb keeps one entry per CDR3 protein, without DNA. The ten top clones account for roughly three fifths, within a sample of tens of thousands of distinct CDR3 sequences. The specimen was blood T cells: a sorted CD56 or NKG2C T cell subset, CD4+ or CD8+ T cells, or bulk PBMC T cells (not recorded which). The receptors shown here come from a man aged 18-75 years in good health.

The chain has TRBV5-1 and TRBJ2-7; TCRdb's D call of TRBD2 is untestable without DNA. Germline V gene data show CDR1 as SGHRS and CDR2 as YFSETQ. CDR3 length: 14 residues. The CDR3 loop is CASSGGQGSYEQYF.

The chain links TRBV5-4 to TRBJ2-5; the D gene TCRdb calls, TRBD2, cannot be checked with no DNA. The CDR3 contains 16 residues. Germline CDR1 SGHNT, CDR2 YYREEE (reference sequence). CDR3 sequence: CASSPTSGGPQETQYF.

The chain employs TRBV20-1 and TRBJ2-2. Germline CDR1 DFQATT, CDR2 SNEGSKA (reference sequence). The CDR3 sequence is 14 residues long. The CDR3 region is CSAPRLHQTGELFF.

The chain links TRBV29-1 to TRBJ2-5; TCRdb outputs TRBD2, but without DNA this stays unchecked. Germline V CDR1 and CDR2: SQVTM, ANQGSEA. CDR3 size: 13 residues. The CDR3 protein is CSVKGRLQETQYF.

The chain links TRBV20-1 to TRBJ2-3; TCRdb names TRBD2, which stays unverified in the absence of DNA. The V gene's germline CDR1 is DFQATT and CDR2 SNEGSKA (reference sequence). This CDR3 region has 17 residues. CDR3 residues: CSARVIVGSYRTDTQYF.

CDR3: CASRAGLAVSGYEQYF. The chain couples TRBV6-1 to TRBJ2-7; TCRdb calls TRBD2, which cannot be checked without DNA. Germline lookup yields CDR1 MNHNS and CDR2 SASEGT. CDR3 length: 16 amino acids.

This chain uses TRBV20-1 with TRBJ1-2. The CDR3 consists of 13 residues. The germline V gene encodes CDR1 DFQATT and CDR2 SNEGSKA (reference sequence). CDR3 loop: CSAQGRGNYGYTF.

This chain connects TRBV12-3 or TRBV12-4 to TRBJ1-3. The CDR3 is made up of 12 amino acids. The CDR3 region is CASSGNGNTIYF.

The chain joins TRBV27 to TRBJ1-5. CDR1 is MNHEY, CDR2 SMNVEV, per germline (reference sequence). This CDR3 has 14 amino acids. The chain's CDR3 is CASRSAETNQPQHF.

V is TRBV5-6 and J is TRBJ2-3; checking the TCRdb D call of TRBD1 is not possible without DNA. The CDR3 runs 15 residues. The germline CDR1 and CDR2 sequences are SGHDT and YYEEEE. CDR3 region: CASSSWGARTDTQYF.

The gene calls are TRBV20-1 and TRBJ1-2; the TCRdb D gene call, TRBD1, has no DNA to confirm it. The length of the CDR3 is 11 residues. The germline V gene encodes CDR1 DFQATT and CDR2 SNEGSKA (reference sequence). The CDR3 sequence is CSANQGNGYTF.

The chain links TRBV6-2 or TRBV6-3 to TRBJ1-1; TCRdb's assignment of TRBD1 cannot be checked, as there is no DNA. The CDR3 is 12 amino acids. CDR1 MNHEY and CDR2 SVGEGT come from the germline V gene. CDR3 sequence: CASSYDMGQAFF.

V and J are TRBV6-5 and TRBJ1-6; TCRdb outputs TRBD1, but without DNA this stays unchecked. There are 14 residues in the CDR3. In germline, CDR1 is MNHEY, CDR2 SVGAGI. The CDR3 region is CASSYMTGRSPLHF.

The chain employs TRBV6-5 and TRBJ2-5; TCRdb's D call, TRBD2, is unchecked because there is no DNA. Germline values: CDR1 MNHEY, CDR2 SVGAGI. This CDR3 comprises 16 residues. CDR3 sequence: CASSSRTSGRLETQYF.

The genes are TRBV28 and TRBJ2-5. Germline CDR1 is MDHEN and CDR2 is SYDVKM. The CDR3 length is 13 residues. CDR3 in amino acids: CASSHNREETQYF.

The genes are TRBV12-3 or TRBV12-4 and TRBJ2-6. This CDR3 is 16 amino acids long. CDR3 sequence: CASSPELGSGANVLTF.

The V gene is TRBV20-1, the J gene TRBJ1-2; with no DNA, the TCRdb D assignment of TRBD1 cannot be verified. The CDR3 covers 13 residues. Germline V lookup: CDR1 DFQATT, CDR2 SNEGSKA (reference sequence). The CDR3 protein is CSARAGLGYGYTF.

The chain recombines TRBV2 with TRBJ2-7; TCRdb names TRBD1, which stays unverified in the absence of DNA. This CDR3 is built from 13 residues. In germline, CDR1 is SNHLY, CDR2 FYNNEI. The CDR3 loop reads CASGTGFTYEQYF.

The V and J genes are TRBV7-6 and TRBJ1-1; the D call from TCRdb, TRBD1, cannot be confirmed without DNA. The CDR3 extends over 12 amino acids. In germline, CDR1 is SGHVS, CDR2 FNYEAQ. CDR3 loop: CASSSQGTEAFF.

Judged by frequency, this clonotype is medium-sized. CDR3 sequence reads: CASSPTTGVEEFF. V and J are TRBV12-3 or TRBV12-4 and TRBJ2-1; the D gene TCRdb calls, TRBD1, cannot be checked with no DNA. The CDR3 extends over 13 amino acids.

This chain joins TRBV7-8 and TRBJ1-2. The CDR3 consists of 17 residues. Per the germline V gene, CDR1 is SGHVS and CDR2 is FQNEAQ. Here the CDR3 reads CASSLARAGYSRYGYTF.

The chain has TRBV5-4 and TRBJ2-1; with no DNA, the TCRdb D assignment of TRBD1 cannot be verified. CDR1 is SGHNT and CDR2 is YYREEE in the germline V gene (reference sequence). This CDR3 comprises 14 residues. The CDR3 loop reads CASSPGGFYNEQFF.